Sequencing of this T cell receptor (beta chain) was carried out in a study of blood T cell repertoires in COVID-19. Study-level background: Samples of COVID-19 (acute and convalescent) were obtained from the United States, Italy and Spain. Sources were T cells, B-cell-depleted T cells, or PBMCs; the material itself was cDNA or gDNA.

As processed by the authors: Amplified reference gene primers provided the basis for estimating nucleated cell counts. Sequencing was performed with immunoSEQ multiplex PCR; in TCRdb, only in-frame clones are kept and a portion is missing. V, J and clone size are those of that table, while D and trimming were read from the DNA. The sample carries roughly 120,000 clones, approximately 86% recorded once. The CDR3 contains 15 residues. CDR1 is SGHDT, CDR2 YYEEEE, per germline. Trimming removed 4 bases from V and 5 bases from J; junction bases left unmatched: 7. Material: peripheral blood. This TCR derives from a middle-aged man with acute or convalescent COVID-19. The chain combines TRBV5-6 with TRBJ2-3; 10 nucleotides agree with TRBD1. CDR3 DNA: TGTGCCAGCAGCCCCGGGACAGGGGCGGGAGATACGCAGTATTTT. It codes for CASSPGTGAGDTQYF.